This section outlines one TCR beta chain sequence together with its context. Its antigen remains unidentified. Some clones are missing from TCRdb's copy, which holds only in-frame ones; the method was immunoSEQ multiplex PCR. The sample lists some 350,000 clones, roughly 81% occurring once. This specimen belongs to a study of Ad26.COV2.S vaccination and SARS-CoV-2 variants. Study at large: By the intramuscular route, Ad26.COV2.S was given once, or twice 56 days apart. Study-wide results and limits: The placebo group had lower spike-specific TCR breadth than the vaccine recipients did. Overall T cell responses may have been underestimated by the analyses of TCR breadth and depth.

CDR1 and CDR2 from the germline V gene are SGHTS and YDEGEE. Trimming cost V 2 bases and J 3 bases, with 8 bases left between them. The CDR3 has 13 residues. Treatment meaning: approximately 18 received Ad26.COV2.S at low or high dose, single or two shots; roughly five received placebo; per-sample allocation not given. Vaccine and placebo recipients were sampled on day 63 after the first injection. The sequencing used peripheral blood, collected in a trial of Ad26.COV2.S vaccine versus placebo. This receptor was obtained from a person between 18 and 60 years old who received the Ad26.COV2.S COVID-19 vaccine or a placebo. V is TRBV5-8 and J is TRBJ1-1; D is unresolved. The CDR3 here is CASSFWVDTEAFF. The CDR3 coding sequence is TGTGCCAGCAGCTTTTGGGTTGACACTGAAGCTTTCTTT.